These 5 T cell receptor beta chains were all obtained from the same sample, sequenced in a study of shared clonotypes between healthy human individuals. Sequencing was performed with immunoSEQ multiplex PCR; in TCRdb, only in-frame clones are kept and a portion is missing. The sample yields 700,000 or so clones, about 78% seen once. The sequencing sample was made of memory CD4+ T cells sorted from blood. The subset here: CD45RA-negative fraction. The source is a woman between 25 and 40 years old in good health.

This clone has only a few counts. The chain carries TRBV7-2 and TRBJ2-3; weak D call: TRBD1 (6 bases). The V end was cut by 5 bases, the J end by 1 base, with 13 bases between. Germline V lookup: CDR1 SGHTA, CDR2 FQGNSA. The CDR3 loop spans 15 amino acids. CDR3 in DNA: TGTGCCAGCAGCGGTATGGGGGCTGGCACAGATACGCAGTATTTT. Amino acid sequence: CASSGMGAGTDTQYF. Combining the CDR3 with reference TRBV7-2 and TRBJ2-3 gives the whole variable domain GAGVSQSPSNKVTEKGKDVELRCDPISGHTALYWYRQSLGQGLEFLIYFQGNSAPDKSGLPSDRFSAERTGGSVSTLTIQRTQQEDSAVYLCASSGMGAGTDTQYFGPGTRLTVL.

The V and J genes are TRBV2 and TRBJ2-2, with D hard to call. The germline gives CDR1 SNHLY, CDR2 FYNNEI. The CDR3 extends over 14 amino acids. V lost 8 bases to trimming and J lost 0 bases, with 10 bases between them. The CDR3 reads CASQAESNTGELFF. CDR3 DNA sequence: TGTGCCAGCCAGGCGGAATCGAACACCGGGGAGCTGTTTTTT.

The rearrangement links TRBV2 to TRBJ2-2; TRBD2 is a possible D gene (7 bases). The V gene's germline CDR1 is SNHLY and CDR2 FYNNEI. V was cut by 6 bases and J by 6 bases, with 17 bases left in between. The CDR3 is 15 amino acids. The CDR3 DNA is TGTGCCAGCAGACCACGAAGGGAGGGGGCCGGGGAGCTGTTTTTT. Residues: CASRPRREGAGELFF.

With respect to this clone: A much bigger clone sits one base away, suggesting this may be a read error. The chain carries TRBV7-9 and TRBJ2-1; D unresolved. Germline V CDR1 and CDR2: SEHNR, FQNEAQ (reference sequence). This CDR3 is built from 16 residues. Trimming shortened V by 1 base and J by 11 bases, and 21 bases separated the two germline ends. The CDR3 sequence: CASSLDAAASTHQQFF. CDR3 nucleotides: TGTGCCAGCAGCTTAGACGCAGCTGCGTCCACCCACCAGCAGTTCTTC.

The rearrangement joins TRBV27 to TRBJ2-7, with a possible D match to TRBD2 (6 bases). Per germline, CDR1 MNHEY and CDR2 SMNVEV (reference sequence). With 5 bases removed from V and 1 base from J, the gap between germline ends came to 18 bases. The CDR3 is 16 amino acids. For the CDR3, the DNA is TGTGCCAGCAGTACCCCCATGGCGGGGAGGTCCTACGAGCAGTACTTC. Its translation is CASSTPMAGRSYEQYF.